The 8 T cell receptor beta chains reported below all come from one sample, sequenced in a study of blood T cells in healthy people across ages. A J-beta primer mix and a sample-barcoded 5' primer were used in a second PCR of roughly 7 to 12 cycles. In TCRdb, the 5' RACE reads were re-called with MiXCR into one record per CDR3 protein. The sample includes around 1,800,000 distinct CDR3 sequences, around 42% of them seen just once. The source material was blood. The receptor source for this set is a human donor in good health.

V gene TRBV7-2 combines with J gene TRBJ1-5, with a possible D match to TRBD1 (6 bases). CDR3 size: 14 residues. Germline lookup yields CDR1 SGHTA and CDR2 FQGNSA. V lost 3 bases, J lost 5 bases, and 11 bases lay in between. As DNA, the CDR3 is TGTGCCAGCAGCTTTACAGGGTATGATCAGCCCCAGCATTTT. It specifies CASSFTGYDQPQHF. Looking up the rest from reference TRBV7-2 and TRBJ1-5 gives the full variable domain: GAGVSQSPSNKVTEKGKDVELRCDPISGHTALYWYRQSLGQGLEFLIYFQGNSAPDKSGLPSDRFSAERTGGSVSTLTIQRTQQEDSAVYLCASSFTGYDQPQHFGDGTRLSIL.

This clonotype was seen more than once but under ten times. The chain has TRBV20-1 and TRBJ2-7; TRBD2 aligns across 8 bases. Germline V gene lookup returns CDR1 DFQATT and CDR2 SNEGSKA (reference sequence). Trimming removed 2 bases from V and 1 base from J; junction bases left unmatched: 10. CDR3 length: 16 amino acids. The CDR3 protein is CSARPSGGPLSYEQYF. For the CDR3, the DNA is TGCAGTGCTAGACCCAGCGGGGGCCCTCTATCCTACGAGCAGTACTTC.

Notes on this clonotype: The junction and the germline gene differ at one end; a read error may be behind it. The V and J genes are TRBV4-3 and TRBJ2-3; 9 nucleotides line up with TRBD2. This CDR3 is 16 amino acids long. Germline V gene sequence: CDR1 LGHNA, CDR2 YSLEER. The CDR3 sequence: CASSQEERGAVDTQYF. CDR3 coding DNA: TGCGCTAGCAGCCAAGAGGAGCGGGGGGCAGTGGATACGCAGTATTTT.

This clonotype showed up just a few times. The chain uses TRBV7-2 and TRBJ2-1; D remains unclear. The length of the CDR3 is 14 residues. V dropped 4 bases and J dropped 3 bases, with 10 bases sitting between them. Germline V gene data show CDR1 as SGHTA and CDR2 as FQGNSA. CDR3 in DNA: TGTGCCAGCAGCTCCCTCCCCCACTACAATGAGCAGTTCTTC. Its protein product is CASSSLPHYNEQFF.

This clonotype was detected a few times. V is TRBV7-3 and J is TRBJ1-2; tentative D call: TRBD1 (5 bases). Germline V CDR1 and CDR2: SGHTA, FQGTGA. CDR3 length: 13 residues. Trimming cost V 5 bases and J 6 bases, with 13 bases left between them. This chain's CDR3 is CASSDFQGDGYTF. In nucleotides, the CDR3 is TGTGCCAGCAGCGATTTTCAGGGTGATGGCTACACCTTC.

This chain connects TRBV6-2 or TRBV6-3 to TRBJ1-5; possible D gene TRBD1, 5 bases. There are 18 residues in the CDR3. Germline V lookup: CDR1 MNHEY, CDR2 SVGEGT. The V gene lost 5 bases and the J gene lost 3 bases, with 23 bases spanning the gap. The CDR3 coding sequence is TGTGCCAGCAGTCAACCTTTAAGGGGCGTCGCCGACAATCAGCCCCAGCATTTT. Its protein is CASSQPLRGVADNQPQHF.

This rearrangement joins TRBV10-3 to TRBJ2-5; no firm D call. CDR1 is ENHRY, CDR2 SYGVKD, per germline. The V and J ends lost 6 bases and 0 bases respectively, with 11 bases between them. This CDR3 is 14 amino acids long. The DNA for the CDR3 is TGTGCCATCAGCGCCGGAGTGAACCAAGAGACCCAGTACTTC. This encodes CAISAGVNQETQYF.

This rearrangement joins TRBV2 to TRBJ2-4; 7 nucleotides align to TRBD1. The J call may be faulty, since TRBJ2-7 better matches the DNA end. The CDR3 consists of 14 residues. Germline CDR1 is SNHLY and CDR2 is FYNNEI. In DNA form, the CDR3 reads TGTGCCAGCAGCGGGCCAGGGGGTTTTCCCGAGCAGTACTTC. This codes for CASSGPGGFPEQYF.